Listed below are T cell receptor beta chains from one sample, sequenced in a study of post-analysis software for immune sequencing data. MiXCR, run by TCRdb on the PCR reads, gives a single entry per CDR3 protein. The data contain fewer than 550,000 distinct CDR3 sequences, approximately 34% of them singletons. The sequenced sample consisted of blood. The receptor set was obtained from a girl aged 2-17 years with multiple sclerosis. CDR3s include the opening cysteine and the closing phenylalanine or tryptophan. The D gene is left open where the match is weak. Some rows mark clone size as missing; the rest say once, few, many or name a class of expanded clone.

V gene	D gene	clone size	J gene	CDR3 DNA	CDR3 protein
TRBV20-1	NA	few	TRBJ2-3	TGCAGTGCTGCCCAGCGGGGCACAGATACGCAGTATTTT	CSAAQRGTDTQYF
TRBV3-1	NA	NA	TRBJ2-1	TGTGCCAGCAGCCACGCGGGTGAGCAGTTCTTC	CASSHAGEQFF
TRBV6-5	NA	NA	TRBJ2-7	TGTGCCAGCAGCCACCCCCAGACCTACGAGCAGTACTTC	CASSHPQTYEQYF
TRBV15	NA	NA	TRBJ2-1	TGTGCCACAGAGAACGTGGGACTCCTAAACAATGAGCAGTTCTTC	CATENVGLLNNEQFF
TRBV6-5	TRBD1	few	TRBJ1-4	TGTGCCAGCAGTTATTACTTCCCGGGACAGGACCATAATGAAAAACTGTTTTTT	CASSYYFPGQDHNEKLFF
TRBV4-1	NA	NA	TRBJ2-5	TGCGCCAGCAGCCGATCGGGCCTTCAAGAGACCCAGTACTTC	CASSRSGLQETQYF
TRBV20-1	TRBD1	few	TRBJ1-4	TGCAGTGCTAGAGATTTGGGACAGGGGCGGGAAAAACTGTTTTTT	CSARDLGQGREKLFF
TRBV20-1	NA	NA	TRBJ1-4	TGCAGTGCTAGAGATCGGGGGTCTAATGAAAAACTGTTTTTT	CSARDRGSNEKLFF
TRBV28	NA	few	TRBJ1-2	TGTGCCAGCAGTCGCCAGACACTGCCCTATGGCTACACCTTC	CASSRQTLPYGYTF
TRBV6-5	TRBD1	NA	TRBJ1-5	TGTGCCAGCAGCAACAGGGGATCGGGGGGCAATCAGCCCCAGCATTTT	CASSNRGSGGNQPQHF
TRBV9	TRBD1	NA	TRBJ1-5	TGTGCCAGCAGCGTGGGAGGGGGCTCGAGCAATCAGCCCCAGCATTTT	CASSVGGGSSNQPQHF
TRBV20-1	NA	NA	TRBJ1-5	TGCAGTGCTAGACAGGCAGGGAGGAGCAATCAGCCCCAGCATTTT	CSARQAGRSNQPQHF
TRBV5-1	NA	few	TRBJ1-6	TGCGCCAGCAGTCTAGGGTCTAGTTCACCCCTCCACTTT	CASSLGSSSPLHF
TRBV7-2	NA	few	TRBJ2-4	TGTGCCAGCAGCTACCCGCGATTTGGGGGGGGCGTCAAAAACATTCAGTACTTC	CASSYPRFGGGVKNIQYF
TRBV20-1	TRBD2	few	TRBJ2-1	TGCAGTGCCAAGTGGGCTAGCGGGGGTGATGAGCAGTTCTTC	CSAKWASGGDEQFF
TRBV5-5	NA	NA	TRBJ1-1	TGTGCCAGCAGCTTGGAACACTGGACCACTGAAGCTTTCTTT	CASSLEHWTTEAFF
TRBV20-1	NA	few	TRBJ2-5	TGCAGTGCTAGAGATCCTAGCTGGATAAGGGAGACCCAGTACTTC	CSARDPSWIRETQYF
TRBV7-6	NA	NA	TRBJ1-3	TGTGCCAGCAGCTTAGGCCCGGGGGCGGGAAACACCATATATTTT	CASSLGPGAGNTIYF
TRBV5-7	NA	few	TRBJ2-7	TGTGCCAGCAGCTTGGGGGGCCAGTACTTC	CASSLGGQYF
TRBV27	NA	NA	TRBJ1-6	TGTGCCAGCAGTAGGACAGAACTTTTGCCTGGGGTACCCCTCCACTTT	CASSRTELLPGVPLHF
TRBV1	NA	few	TRBJ2-3	TGCACCAGCAGCGGCAAGCGAGGGACAGATACGCAGTATTTT	CTSSGKRGTDTQYF
TRBV28	NA	NA	TRBJ2-7	TGTGCCAGCAGTCCTAGGGCCAGCTCCTACGAGCAGTACTTC	CASSPRASSYEQYF
TRBV4-1	NA	few	TRBJ1-5	TGCGCCAGCAGCCAAGAGACGTATAGCAATCAGCCCCAGCATTTT	CASSQETYSNQPQHF
TRBV7-2	NA	NA	TRBJ2-1	TGTGCCAGCAGCCGAAGGACTATGGGCGATGAGCAGTTCTTC	CASSRRTMGDEQFF
TRBV20-1	NA	NA	TRBJ2-1	TGCAGTGCTAGAGGCTATCTGCGAGCCAATGAGCAGTTCTTC	CSARGYLRANEQFF
TRBV27	NA	NA	TRBJ1-2	TGTGCCAGCAGTCTGCGAATCCAACCCAACTATGGCTACACCTTC	CASSLRIQPNYGYTF
TRBV20-1	TRBD1	few	TRBJ1-2	TGCAGTGCTAGAGTTGTTTCGGGACAGGGTTCGAGCAACTATGGCTACACCTTC	CSARVVSGQGSSNYGYTF
TRBV20-1	TRBD2	NA	TRBJ2-5	TGCAGTGCTAGCGAGGCGCGGGGGGAGACCCAGTACTTC	CSASEARGETQYF
TRBV9	TRBD1	few	TRBJ2-3	TGTGCCAGCAGCGACCGTGGGACAGGGGTTACAGATACGCAGTATTTT	CASSDRGTGVTDTQYF
TRBV10-3	TRBD2	few	TRBJ2-5	TGTGCCATCAGAAATAGCGGGGGGAATGAGACCCAGTACTTC	CAIRNSGGNETQYF
TRBV6-2/TRBV6-3	TRBD1	few	TRBJ2-7	TGTGCCAGCAGGCGACAGGGGGCCTCCTACGAGCAGTACTTC	CASRRQGASYEQYF
TRBV15	TRBD1	many	TRBJ1-5	TGTGCCACCAGCAAAACAGGGGCCCCTGGGGGCAATCAGCCCCAGCATTTT	CATSKTGAPGGNQPQHF
TRBV2	TRBD2	few	TRBJ2-7	TGTGCCAGCAGCAAACCTAGCGGGGGGTCCTACTACGAGCAGTACTTC	CASSKPSGGSYYEQYF
TRBV28	NA	NA	TRBJ2-7	TGTGCCAGCAGTTCCTCCTGGGCGGGAAAGGCTGACTACGAGCAGTACTTC	CASSSSWAGKADYEQYF
TRBV6-2/TRBV6-3	TRBD1	few	TRBJ2-7	TGTGCCAGCAGTACCCGAGACAGGGCCCATGGTCCGTACTTC	CASSTRDRAHGPYF
TRBV5-1	NA	NA	TRBJ1-6	TGCGCCAGCAGCTACCGCGTGGGACAAGATGTGGGTTCACCCCTCCACTTT	CASSYRVGQDVGSPLHF
TRBV5-5	TRBD1	few	TRBJ2-7	TGTGCCAGCAGCTCGACAGGGGTGGGCTCCTACGAGCAGTACTTC	CASSSTGVGSYEQYF
TRBV4-2	TRBD1	NA	TRBJ2-5	TGTGCCAGCAGCCTCCAGGGGGACAGGGGTGGTGCGGAGACCCAGTACTTC	CASSLQGDRGGAETQYF
TRBV27	TRBD1	few	TRBJ2-3	TGTGCCAGCAGTTCTCCGGGACAGCCAATTAGCACAGATACGCAGTATTTT	CASSSPGQPISTDTQYF
TRBV2	NA	NA	TRBJ2-3	TGTGCCAGCAGTAGGACGTTACCCACAGATACGCAGTATTTT	CASSRTLPTDTQYF
TRBV5-5	NA	many	TRBJ2-3	TGTGCCAGCAGCTCACCGAACACAGATACGCAGTATTTT	CASSSPNTDTQYF
TRBV6-5	NA	NA	TRBJ1-6	TGTGCCAGCAGTTCCCTAGGCCAGGGTCAGACCCTCCACTTT	CASSSLGQGQTLHF
TRBV20-1	TRBD2	few	TRBJ2-1	TGCAGTGCGACCCGGACTAGCGGGGGGGGATGGGATGAGCAGTTCTTC	CSATRTSGGGWDEQFF
TRBV3-1	TRBD2	NA	TRBJ2-1	TGTGCCAGCAGCCGCATTACTAGCGGGGGTCAACCTCGAGACTTCTACAATGAGCAGTTCTTC	CASSRITSGGQPRDFYNEQFF
TRBV20-1	NA	few	TRBJ1-2	TGCAGTGCTAGCTCTGGGGTCTATGGCTACACCTTC	CSASSGVYGYTF
TRBV18	NA	NA	TRBJ2-3	TGTGCCAGCTCACCACGGGCACAGAGCACAGATACGCAGTATTTT	CASSPRAQSTDTQYF
TRBV5-1	NA	many	TRBJ2-1	TGCGCCAGCAGCTCTCCCCCGGGACGCCTAGGGTCCTACAATGAGCAGTTCTTC	CASSSPPGRLGSYNEQFF
TRBV7-6	NA	NA	TRBJ1-4	TGTGCCAGCAGCTTACAGCTAGACGTCCACGGTGAAAAACTGTTTTTT	CASSLQLDVHGEKLFF
TRBV6-5	NA	many	TRBJ1-2	TGTGCCAGCAGTTACGGGGGGGGCTACACCTTC	CASSYGGGYTF
TRBV4-1	NA	once	TRBJ2-1	TGCGCCAGCAGCCAAGTAGGCTCTAAGACCTACAATGAGCAGTTCTTC	CASSQVGSKTYNEQFF
TRBV5-1	TRBD2	NA	TRBJ2-5	TGCGCCAGCAGCTCCGGGGGGGCACCCTTCGAGACCCAGTACTTC	CASSSGGAPFETQYF
TRBV20-1	NA	NA	TRBJ1-4	TGCAGTGCTAGGAGAGGGAAGGAAAAACTGTTTTTT	CSARRGKEKLFF
TRBV20-1	TRBD2	once	TRBJ2-7	TGCAGTGCTTTACCGCACCCGGGACTAGCGGAAGAGATCCAGTACTTC	CSALPHPGLAEEIQYF